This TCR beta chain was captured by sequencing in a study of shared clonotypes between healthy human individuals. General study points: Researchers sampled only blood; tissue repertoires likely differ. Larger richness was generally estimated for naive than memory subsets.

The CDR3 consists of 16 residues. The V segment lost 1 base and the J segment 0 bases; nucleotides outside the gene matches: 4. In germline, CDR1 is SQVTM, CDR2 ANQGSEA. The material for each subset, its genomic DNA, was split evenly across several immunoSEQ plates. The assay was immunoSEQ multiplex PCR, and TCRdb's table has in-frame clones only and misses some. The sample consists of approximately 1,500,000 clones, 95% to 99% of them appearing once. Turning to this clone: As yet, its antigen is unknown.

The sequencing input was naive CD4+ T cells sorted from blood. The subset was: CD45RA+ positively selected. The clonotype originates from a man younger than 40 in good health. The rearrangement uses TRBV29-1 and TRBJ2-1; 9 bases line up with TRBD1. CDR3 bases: TGCAGCGTTGAAGCCGGGACAGGGAGCTCCTACAATGAGCAGTTCTTC. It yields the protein CSVEAGTGSSYNEQFF.